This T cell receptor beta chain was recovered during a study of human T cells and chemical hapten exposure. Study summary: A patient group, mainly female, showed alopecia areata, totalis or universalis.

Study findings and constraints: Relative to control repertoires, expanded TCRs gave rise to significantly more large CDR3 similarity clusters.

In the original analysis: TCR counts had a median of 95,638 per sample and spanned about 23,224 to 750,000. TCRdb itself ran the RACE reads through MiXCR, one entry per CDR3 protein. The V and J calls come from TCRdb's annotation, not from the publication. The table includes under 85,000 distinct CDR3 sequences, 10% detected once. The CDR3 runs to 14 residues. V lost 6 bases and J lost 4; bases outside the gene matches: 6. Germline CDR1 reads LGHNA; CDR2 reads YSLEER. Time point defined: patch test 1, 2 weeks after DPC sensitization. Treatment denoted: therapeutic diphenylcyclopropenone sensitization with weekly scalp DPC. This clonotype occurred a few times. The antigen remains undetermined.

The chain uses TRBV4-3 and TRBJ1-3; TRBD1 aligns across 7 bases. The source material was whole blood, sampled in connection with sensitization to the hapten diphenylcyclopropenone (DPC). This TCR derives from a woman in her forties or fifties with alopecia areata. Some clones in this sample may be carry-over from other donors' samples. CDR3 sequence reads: CASSPTGAGNTIYF. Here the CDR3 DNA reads TGCGCCAGCAGTCCCACAGGGGCCGGAAACACCATATATTTT.